This T cell receptor beta chain was recovered during a study of radiation and T cells in renal cell carcinoma. For the study at large: Nephrectomy followed 15 Gy stereotactic body radiation by 4 weeks. Notes on the study in general: Top tumor clonotypes rose in blood 2 weeks post-radiation, then contracted.

Profiled with immunoSEQ multiplex PCR; TCRdb holds only in-frame clones, not every one. Seen here are 120,000 to 150,000 clones, about 87% observed once, and the top ten hold 3.5% to 5%. The V end was cut by 4 bases, the J end by 4 bases, with 12 bases between. Germline CDR1 is SGDLS and CDR2 is YYNGEE. The CDR3 consists of 14 residues. This clone was seen a single time. As yet, its antigen is unknown. Described time point: baseline pretreatment blood. The sample's treatment: 15 Gy SBRT to primary tumor, nephrectomy 4 weeks later. Clear cell pathology was present in this patient's renal cell carcinoma. The starting material was blood, obtained from a patient whose treatment included radiotherapy and nephrectomy. The sequence was obtained from a woman between 70 and 85 years old with renal cell carcinoma. The chain carries TRBV9 and TRBJ1-3; D remains unclear. The CDR3 DNA reads as TGTGCCAGCAGCCAAAACGCGGTCGGAAACACCATATATTTT. Translated, it gives CASSQNAVGNTIYF.